Shown below are 21 T cell receptor beta chains from a single sample sequenced in a study of T cells expressing NK-cell markers. Each CDR3 protein gets one entry in TCRdb, which reprocessed the 5' RACE reads and gives no DNA. The sample includes some 450,000 distinct CDR3 sequences. Sequenced material: blood T cells: a sorted CD56 or NKG2C T cell subset, CD4+ or CD8+ T cells, or bulk PBMC T cells (not recorded which). All receptors derive from a woman aged 18-70 years in good health.

The chain recombines TRBV12-3 or TRBV12-4 with TRBJ1-2. The CDR3 loop spans 11 amino acids. Here the CDR3 reads CASSFLRDYTF.

The chain is built from TRBV7-3 and TRBJ2-1; TCRdb picks TRBD1, but there is no DNA to check that call. There are 11 residues in the CDR3. The germline gives CDR1 SGHTA, CDR2 FQGTGA. The chain's CDR3 is CASSFGTDQFF.

V gene TRBV11-3 combines with J gene TRBJ2-1; TCRdb outputs TRBD2, but without DNA this stays unchecked. This CDR3 contains 14 residues. Germline V CDR1 and CDR2: SGHNT, YENEEA. The CDR3 sequence is CASSLDPSYNEQFF.

V usage is TRBV19 and J usage is TRBJ2-3; lacking DNA, the TRBD2 call made by TCRdb goes unchecked. This CDR3 has 15 residues. From germline, CDR1 is LNHDA and CDR2 SQIVND (reference sequence). The CDR3 spells CASSRLAGTTDTQYF.

J is TRBJ2-2 and V is TRBV12-3 or TRBV12-4; TCRdb's D call of TRBD1 is untestable without DNA. This CDR3 contains 15 residues. The CDR3 sequence: CASSKTGGNTGELFF.

The genes are TRBV20-1 and TRBJ2-1; TCRdb names TRBD1, which stays unverified in the absence of DNA. The CDR3 has 15 residues. Germline CDR1 DFQATT, CDR2 SNEGSKA (reference sequence). This chain's CDR3 is CSARDGDRVNNEQFF.

The chain's CDR3 is CASSLGGANTEAFF. The V gene is TRBV9, the J gene TRBJ1-1; TCRdb selects TRBD1, and the lack of DNA leaves this call unchecked. The CDR3 has 14 residues. Germline CDR1 reads SGDLS; CDR2 reads YYNGEE.

The chain links TRBV30 to TRBJ2-4; TCRdb picks TRBD1, but there is no DNA to check that call. This CDR3 region has 14 residues. Per germline, CDR1 GTSNPN and CDR2 SVGIG (reference sequence). CDR3 sequence reads: CAWSLTVAKNIQYF.

The chain links TRBV7-3 to TRBJ2-3; TCRdb lists TRBD1, though no DNA is available to test this call. The CDR3 sequence is 15 residues long. Germline V CDR1 and CDR2: SGHTA, FQGTGA. CDR3: CASSSRQGRTDTQYF. The full variable domain, its missing parts supplied by reference TRBV7-3 and TRBJ2-3, is GAGVSQTPSNKVTEKGKYVELRCDPISGHTALYWYRQSLGQGPEFLIYFQGTGAADDSGLPNDRFFAVRPEGSVSTLKIQRTERGDSAVYLCASSSRQGRTDTQYFGPGTRLTVL.

This sequence joins TRBV7-9 and TRBJ1-6; without DNA, the TCRdb call of TRBD1 cannot be checked. The length of the CDR3 is 14 residues. Germline CDR1 SEHNR, CDR2 FQNEAQ (reference sequence). The CDR3 protein is CASSLGNYNSPLHF.

The chain combines TRBV15 with TRBJ2-3; TCRdb's D call, TRBD2, is unchecked because there is no DNA. The CDR3 totals 16 residues. Germline CDR1 is LNHNV and CDR2 is YYDKDF (reference sequence). CDR3: CATKRLAGASTDTQYF.

The gene calls are TRBV7-2 and TRBJ2-5; TCRdb's assignment of TRBD2 cannot be checked, as there is no DNA. The CDR3 runs to 14 residues. Germline-derived CDR1 and CDR2 are SGHTA and FQGNSA. CDR3 residues: CASSLEGLKETQYF.

This chain connects TRBV5-1 to TRBJ1-1; lacking DNA, the TRBD1 call made by TCRdb goes unchecked. Per germline, CDR1 SGHRS and CDR2 YFSETQ. The CDR3 runs to 16 residues. CDR3 in amino acids: CASSLHTDRGGTEAFF.

CDR3 loop: CASSFRVATTSTDTQYF. The V and J genes are TRBV12-3 or TRBV12-4 and TRBJ2-3. The CDR3 runs 17 residues.

The V call is TRBV20-1, the J call TRBJ2-3; TCRdb lists TRBD2, though no DNA is available to test this call. This CDR3 region has 16 residues. The V gene's germline CDR1 is DFQATT and CDR2 SNEGSKA (reference sequence). This chain's CDR3 is CSAIEAREGTSDTQYF.

The V call is TRBV6-1, the J call TRBJ2-7. The CDR3 has 14 residues. CDR1 is MNHNS and CDR2 is SASEGT in the germline V gene. This CDR3 is CASSQAGQPYEQYF.

The chain joins TRBV19 to TRBJ2-3. The CDR3 spans 13 residues. CDR1 and CDR2 (germline): LNHDA, SQIVND (reference sequence). The CDR3 loop is CASSMFRTDTQYF.

The chain employs TRBV5-1 and TRBJ1-1; TCRdb designates TRBD1, a call that cannot be tested without DNA. The CDR3 length is 15 residues. Per the germline V gene, CDR1 is SGHRS and CDR2 is YFSETQ. CDR3 sequence: CASSYSGTVNTEAFF.

J is TRBJ2-3 and V is TRBV19; TCRdb calls TRBD2, which cannot be checked without DNA. CDR3 length: 15 residues. Per germline, CDR1 LNHDA and CDR2 SQIVND (reference sequence). The CDR3 sequence is CATQRGDLHTDTQYF. Complete variable domain (other parts from reference TRBV19 and TRBJ2-3): DGGITQSPKYLFRKEGQNVTLSCEQNLNHDAMYWYRQDPGQGLRLIYYSQIVNDFQKGDIAEGYSVSREKKESFPLTVTSAQKNPTAFYLCATQRGDLHTDTQYFGPGTRLTVL.

The V gene is TRBV20-1, the J gene TRBJ2-5; without DNA, the TCRdb call of TRBD1 cannot be checked. This CDR3 spans 14 amino acids. CDR1 is DFQATT and CDR2 is SNEGSKA in the germline V gene (reference sequence). This CDR3 is CSAAGQLNQETQYF.

The gene calls are TRBV10-2 and TRBJ1-2; TCRdb lists TRBD1, though no DNA is available to test this call. The CDR3 covers 12 residues. The germline V gene has CDR1 WSHSY and CDR2 SAAADI. CDR3 protein: CASSDRDRAGTF.